These 28 T cell receptor beta chains originate from one sample sequenced in a study of blood T cell repertoires in COVID-19. Clones were read by immunoSEQ multiplex PCR, and TCRdb kept only the in-frame ones, dropping some. This table holds some 170,000 clones, over 75% found once. The sequenced material came from PBMCs or T cells enriched from blood (not recorded which). The receptor source for this set is a human donor with acute COVID-19. The donor label of this sample is uncertain.

The chain uses TRBV19 and TRBJ1-2; TRBD1 might be the D (5 bases). CDR1 and CDR2 (germline): LNHDA, SQIVND (reference sequence). Deletions cut 2 bases from V and 4 bases from J, with 20 bases between. The CDR3 loop spans 17 amino acids. Here the CDR3 DNA reads TGTGCCAGTAGTATAACCGCTGGGGAAGGGGCGAGCTATGGCTACACCTTC. This sequence encodes CASSITAGEGASYGYTF.

This clone was recorded once. The chain has TRBV11-2 and TRBJ2-5, with D possibly being TRBD2 (6 bases). Germline values: CDR1 SGHAT, CDR2 FQNNGV. The V and J ends lost 5 bases and 0 bases respectively, with 19 bases between them. The CDR3 runs 17 residues. Here the CDR3 reads CASSGPEGLRYQETQYF. The CDR3 nucleotides are TGTGCCAGCAGCGGCCCCGAGGGACTCCGGTACCAAGAGACCCAGTACTTC.

V is TRBV2 and J is TRBJ2-1, with 10 bases fitting TRBD1. Trimming cost V 2 bases and J 0 bases; bases outside gene matches: 13. The CDR3 contains 20 residues. Per germline, CDR1 SNHLY and CDR2 FYNNEI. CDR3 sequence: CASSEIGGTGASSSYNEQFF. CDR3 sequence (DNA): TGTGCCAGCAGTGAAATCGGGGGGACAGGGGCATCCAGCTCCTACAATGAGCAGTTCTTC.

V gene TRBV3-1 (or the pseudogene TRBV3-2) combines with J gene TRBJ2-5, with TRBD2 matching 8 bases. CDR3 length equals 17 residues. V was clipped by 0 bases and J by 2 bases; unmatched bases: 8. CDR1 is LGHDT and CDR2 is YNNKEL in the germline V gene (reference sequence). The CDR3 DNA is TGTGCCAGCAGCCAAGATCTTAGCGGGGTAAATCAAGAGACCCAGTACTTC. It translates to CASSQDLSGVNQETQYF.

The rearrangement uses TRBV11-2 and TRBJ2-7; 9 bases line up with TRBD2. The CDR3 length is 14 residues. The V and J ends lost 5 bases and 6 bases, in that order; junction bases with no gene match: 8. Germline V lookup: CDR1 SGHAT, CDR2 FQNNGV. The CDR3 region is CASSPQRGVSEQYF. The CDR3 DNA sequence: TGTGCCAGCAGCCCCCAGCGGGGGGTGAGCGAGCAGTACTTC.

This chain connects TRBV7-2 to TRBJ2-7; D not certain. V lost 0 bases to trimming and J lost 1 base, with 16 bases between them. Germline-derived CDR1 and CDR2 are SGHTA and FQGNSA. The CDR3 has 17 residues. The CDR3 sequence is CASSLATASRSSYEQYF. The CDR3 DNA reads TGTGCCAGCAGCTTAGCCACAGCATCACGTAGTTCCTACGAGCAGTACTTC.

The rearrangement uses TRBV30 and TRBJ2-5; TRBD2 matches at 8 bases. With V trimmed by 0 bases and J by 1 base, 4 bases remained unmatched. CDR3 length: 15 amino acids. Looked up from germline, CDR1 is GTSNPN and CDR2 is SVGIG (reference sequence). The CDR3 spells CAWSVPSGGQETQYF. The CDR3 DNA sequence: TGTGCCTGGAGTGTACCCAGCGGGGGCCAAGAGACCCAGTACTTC.

The CDR3 nucleotides are TGTGCCAGTAGTTCGACGACAGGGGGGAACACTGAAGCTTTCTTT. Residues: CASSSTTGGNTEAFF. This chain uses TRBV19 with TRBJ1-1, with TRBD1 matching over 9 bases. J was trimmed by 1 base and V by 5 bases; bases with no gene match: 5. In germline, CDR1 is LNHDA, CDR2 SQIVND (reference sequence). The CDR3 sequence is 15 residues long.

This chain joins TRBV30 and TRBJ2-3; 7 positions agree with TRBD2. The CDR3 has 18 amino acids. With V trimmed by 4 bases and J by 0 bases, 16 bases remained unmatched. Germline assignment: CDR1 GTSNPN and CDR2 SVGIG (reference sequence). As DNA, the CDR3 is TGTGCCTGGATTTCCCCTGATATGCTAGCGGCTAGCACAGATACGCAGTATTTT. Translation gives CAWISPDMLAASTDTQYF.

The J gene is TRBJ1-2, the V gene TRBV6-5; 10 positions agree with TRBD1. Germline V gene sequence: CDR1 MNHEY, CDR2 SVGAGI. The CDR3 runs to 14 residues. Trimming cost V 0 bases and J 8 bases; bases outside gene matches: 3. CDR3 residues: CASSYSGTGEGYTF. The CDR3 DNA reads as TGTGCCAGCAGTTACTCCGGGACAGGGGAGGGCTACACCTTC.

The chain couples TRBV7-2 to TRBJ2-3; 7 bases line up with TRBD2. Germline CDR1 and CDR2: SGHTA and FQGNSA. V shed 0 bases and J 2 bases; nucleotides not matched to a gene: 5. The CDR3 length is 16 residues. CDR3 sequence: CASSLAGGRNTDTQYF. The CDR3 DNA follows: TGTGCCAGCAGCTTAGCGGGCGGGAGAAACACAGATACGCAGTATTTT.

The chain has TRBV19 and TRBJ1-2; possible D gene TRBD1, 6 bases. Germline-derived CDR1 and CDR2 are LNHDA and SQIVND (reference sequence). Between the trimmed V and J ends, which lost 3 bases and 4 bases, there was a span of 12 bases. CDR3 length: 14 residues. The CDR3 bases are TGTGCCAGTAGTATCGCCGGACAGCTCTATGGCTACACCTTC. Encoded protein: CASSIAGQLYGYTF.

A word on this clone: This specimen includes other DNA sequences encoding the same CDR3. The V gene is TRBV5-1, the J gene TRBJ2-3; D is ambiguous. The CDR3 runs to 12 residues. CDR1 SGHRS and CDR2 YFSETQ come from the germline V gene. Trimming removed 2 bases at V and 6 bases at J, with 7 bases between. CDR3 sequence (DNA): TGCGCCAGCAGCTTAGTTCGGGATACGCAGTATTTT. Amino acid sequence: CASSLVRDTQYF. The variable domain in full, completed from reference TRBV5-1 and TRBJ2-3, reads KAGVTQTPRYLIKTRGQQVTLSCSPISGHRSVSWYQQTPGQGLQFLFEYFSETQRNKGNFPGRFSGRQFSNSRSEMNVSTLELGDSALYLCASSLVRDTQYFGPGTRLTVL.

J is TRBJ1-1 and V is TRBV12-3 or TRBV12-4; D uncertain. The CDR3 sequence is 12 residues long. V was pared by 3 bases and J by 4 bases, with 6 bases between. CDR3 region: CASSFSATEAFF. CDR3 nucleotide sequence: TGTGCCAGCAGTTTCAGTGCCACTGAAGCTTTCTTT.

The chain employs TRBV12-3 or TRBV12-4 and TRBJ2-3; TRBD2 matches 7 bases. The V segment lost 10 bases and the J segment 1 base; nucleotides outside the gene matches: 5. This CDR3 is built from 13 residues. This CDR3 is CATYLAGTDTQYF. DNA of the CDR3: TGTGCCACCTACCTAGCGGGCACAGATACGCAGTATTTT.

This clone was detected only a few times. This rearrangement joins TRBV11-2 to TRBJ1-1, with D unresolved. With 5 bases removed from V and 2 bases from J, the gap between germline ends came to 12 bases. This CDR3 is 14 amino acids long. In germline, CDR1 is SGHAT, CDR2 FQNNGV. The CDR3 reads CASSTPGRNTEAFF. CDR3 coding DNA: TGTGCCAGCAGCACCCCGGGGAGAAACACTGAAGCTTTCTTT.

Concerning this clone: The DNA is left out, because the CDR3 cannot be placed on it with certainty; the CDR3 is given as TCRdb lists it. The chain recombines TRBV6-2 or TRBV6-3 with TRBJ2-3; the DNA was not compared with TRBD2, the D call given in the table. Per germline, CDR1 MNHEY and CDR2 SVGEGT. The CDR3 comprises 16 residues, both ends counted. CDR3 protein: CASSSSGGRRTDTQYF.

The chain joins TRBV19 to TRBJ2-2, with D maybe TRBD2 (6 bases). This CDR3 spans 15 amino acids. Deletions cut 3 bases from V and 4 bases from J, with 12 bases between. Germline loops: CDR1 LNHDA, CDR2 SQIVND (reference sequence). The CDR3 nucleotides read TGTGCCAGTAGTATTATGGCGGGGTCCACCGGGGAGCTGTTTTTT. As protein: CASSIMAGSTGELFF.

The genes are TRBV18 and TRBJ1-2, with a weak D call TRBD1 (6 bases). Trimming removed 3 bases at V and 7 bases at J, with 15 bases between. CDR3 size: 14 residues. In germline, CDR1 is KGHSH, CDR2 LQKENI. CDR3 region: CASSPEQGISGYTF. Written as DNA, the CDR3 is TGTGCCAGCTCACCTGAACAGGGAATTTCTGGCTACACCTTC.

A single count supports this clone. V and J are TRBV5-5 and TRBJ2-1; D call uncertain. The CDR3 is 12 residues long. V lost 0 bases to trimming and J lost 6 bases, with 4 bases between them. CDR1 is SGHKS, CDR2 YYEKEE, per germline (reference sequence). The CDR3 loop reads CASSLVANEQFF. The CDR3 bases are TGTGCCAGCAGCTTGGTGGCCAATGAGCAGTTCTTC.

The gene calls are TRBV19 and TRBJ1-5; TRBD1 agrees at 7 bases. Unmatched junction bases numbered 1, after V lost 4 bases and J lost 1 base. The CDR3 runs to 14 residues. Per the germline V gene, CDR1 is LNHDA and CDR2 is SQIVND (reference sequence). CDR3 sequence: CASSTGQSNQPQHF. In DNA form, the CDR3 reads TGTGCCAGTAGTACGGGACAGAGCAATCAGCCCCAGCATTTT.

The chain has TRBV4-3 and TRBJ2-3, with 11 bases lining up with TRBD2. Germline V CDR1 and CDR2: LGHNA, YSLEER. V gave up 4 bases and J gave up 1 base; unmatched junction bases: 7. The CDR3 has 17 amino acids. The CDR3 spells CASSLSGGAVGTDTQYF. CDR3 coding DNA: TGCGCCAGCAGCCTTAGCGGGGGGGCCGTTGGCACAGATACGCAGTATTTT.

This clone appeared once. This sequence joins TRBV29-1 and TRBJ1-1, with a tentative D call TRBD1 (6 bases). Germline loops: CDR1 SQVTM, CDR2 ANQGSEA. Deletions cut 4 bases from V and 3 bases from J, with 21 bases between. This CDR3 has 16 residues. The CDR3 sequence: CSVAGGPGGTYTEAFF. The CDR3 region has the DNA TGCAGCGTTGCGGGGGGACCGGGAGGGACATACACTGAAGCTTTCTTT.

This clone was seen more than once but under ten times. The CDR3 sequence: CAISRTGGSYGYTF. The CDR3 coding sequence is TGTGCCATCAGTCGTACAGGGGGGAGCTATGGCTACACCTTC. The chain combines TRBV10-3 with TRBJ1-2; 8 bases line up with TRBD1. The ends lost 5 bases at V and 4 bases at J; junction bases unmatched: 6. The CDR3 has 14 amino acids. Per the germline V gene, CDR1 is ENHRY and CDR2 is SYGVKD.

The J gene is TRBJ1-6, the V gene TRBV27; 8 bases match TRBD1. Per the germline V gene, CDR1 is MNHEY and CDR2 is SMNVEV (reference sequence). Trimming cost V 0 bases and J 10 bases; bases outside gene matches: 5. This CDR3 has 15 residues. CDR3 loop: CASSLSGQVRSPLHF. The CDR3 DNA follows: TGTGCCAGCAGTTTATCGGGACAGGTCCGATCACCCCTCCACTTT.

This clone occurred once. In DNA, the CDR3 is TGTGCCAGCAGCGTTGACAGGTTCAATCAGCCCCAGCATTTT. Translation: CASSVDRFNQPQHF. The chain links TRBV2 to TRBJ1-5; perhaps TRBD1 as D (6 bases). Trimming pared 6 bases from V and 3 bases from J, leaving 12 bases between. The CDR3 is 14 residues long. CDR1 is SNHLY and CDR2 is FYNNEI in the germline V gene.

The genes are TRBV27 and TRBJ1-2, with D maybe TRBD1 (6 bases). V was shortened by 3 bases and J by 6 bases, with 11 bases between the two germline ends. The CDR3 extends over 13 amino acids. Germline CDR1 and CDR2: MNHEY and SMNVEV (reference sequence). The CDR3 reads CASSFFQGNGYTF. DNA of the CDR3: TGTGCCAGCAGTTTCTTCCAGGGGAATGGCTACACCTTC.

The CDR3: CASSQEGTSVSETQYF. In DNA form, the CDR3 reads TGTGCCAGCAGCCAAGAAGGGACTAGCGTGTCGGAGACCCAGTACTTC. The chain couples TRBV4-2 to TRBJ2-5, with 10 bases matching TRBD2. The germline gives CDR1 LGHNA, CDR2 YNFKEQ. The V segment lost 0 bases and the J segment 5 bases; nucleotides outside the gene matches: 6. The CDR3 spans 16 residues.